One sample yielded the 27 T cell receptor beta chains listed below, sequenced in a study of blood T cell repertoires in COVID-19. Data came from immunoSEQ multiplex PCR; TCRdb stores just in-frame clones and leaves some out. The table records about 64,000 clones, 82% of them present only once. The sample was peripheral blood. All receptors come from a human donor in a cohort sampled during active COVID-19.

The J gene is TRBJ1-1, the V gene TRBV27; possibly TRBD1 for D (5 bases). The germline V and J ends were trimmed by 6 bases and 1 base, with 9 bases remaining between them. Germline V gives CDR1 MNHEY, CDR2 SMNVEV (reference sequence). CDR3 size: 13 residues. The CDR3 nucleotides read TGTGCCAGCAGGCCCCAGGGGAACACTGAAGCTTTCTTT. It is translated as CASRPQGNTEAFF.

In its sample, this clone was seen once. The chain joins TRBV5-1 to TRBJ1-1; D not certain. Germline lookup yields CDR1 SGHRS and CDR2 YFSETQ. There are 14 residues in the CDR3. Trimming left V 2 bases short and J 0 bases short, with 8 bases between. CDR3 sequence (DNA): TGCGCCAGCAGCTTCGGGTCTATGAACACTGAAGCTTTCTTT. It is translated as CASSFGSMNTEAFF.

The gene calls are TRBV6-2 or TRBV6-3 and TRBJ2-5; 9 nucleotides agree with TRBD2. The V gene's germline CDR1 is MNHEY and CDR2 SVGEGT. This CDR3 is built from 15 residues. The J segment lost 5 bases and the V segment lost 5 bases, leaving 9 bases of the junction unmatched. Here the CDR3 DNA reads TGTGCCAGCAGTCTCCCGGGACTAGCCGGGGAGACCCAGTACTTC. It codes for CASSLPGLAGETQYF.

The rearrangement links TRBV28 to TRBJ1-4; D remains unclear. Germline V gene data show CDR1 as MDHEN and CDR2 as SYDVKM. This CDR3 has 15 amino acids. The germline V and J ends were trimmed by 7 bases and 7 bases, with 19 bases remaining between them. CDR3 sequence reads: CASMKAGGLGEKLFF. Here the CDR3 DNA reads TGTGCCAGCATGAAGGCGGGAGGGCTTGGTGAAAAACTGTTTTTT. The full variable domain, rest sourced from reference TRBV28 and TRBJ1-4, is DVKVTQSSRYLVKRTGEKVFLECVQDMDHENMFWYRQDPGLGLRLIYFSYDVKMKEKGDIPEGYSVSREKKERFSLILESASTNQTSMYLCASMKAGGLGEKLFFGSGTQLSVL.

The chain couples TRBV18 to TRBJ1-4, with TRBD1 as a possible D gene (6 bases). V gave up 4 bases and J gave up 4 bases, with 13 bases separating them. The germline V gene has CDR1 KGHSH and CDR2 LQKENI. CDR3 length: 15 residues. The DNA for the CDR3 is TGTGCCAGCTCACTCTCCGGACAGAGTAATGAAAAACTGTTTTTT. Translating gives CASSLSGQSNEKLFF. Full variable domain (remainder filled in from reference TRBV18 and TRBJ1-4): NAGVMQNPRHLVRRRGQEARLRCSPMKGHSHVYWYRQLPEEGLKFMVYLQKENIIDESGMPKERFSAEFPKEGPSILRIQQVVRGDSAAYFCASSLSGQSNEKLFFGSGTQLSVL.

This rearrangement joins TRBV10-3 to TRBJ2-3, with D uncertain. The V gene lost 4 bases and the J gene lost 4 bases, with 9 bases spanning the gap. The CDR3 consists of 13 residues. In germline, CDR1 is ENHRY, CDR2 SYGVKD. The CDR3: CAISGSGPDTQYF. CDR3 DNA sequence: TGTGCCATCAGTGGCTCTGGGCCAGATACGCAGTATTTT.

This clone was counted a few times. The rearrangement uses TRBV5-1 and TRBJ2-5; the match to TRBD2 covers 11 bases. The CDR3 is made up of 16 amino acids. V lost 4 bases and J lost 5; bases outside the gene matches: 10. CDR1 and CDR2 (germline): SGHRS, YFSETQ. DNA for the CDR3: TGCGCCAGCAGCGCCGGTAGCGGGGGGGCCGGGGAGACCCAGTACTTC. It is translated as CASSAGSGGAGETQYF.

The chain uses TRBV7-2 and TRBJ2-1, with TRBD2 matching over 9 bases. Unmatched junction bases numbered 8, after V lost 3 bases and J lost 11 bases. Germline V gene data show CDR1 as SGHTA and CDR2 as FQGNSA. The CDR3 covers 14 residues. The CDR3 nucleotides are TGTGCCAGCAGCTTGACGCGGGGGGGGAGCAAGCAGTTCTTC. This encodes CASSLTRGGSKQFF.

The chain links TRBV6-6 to TRBJ2-1; TRBD2 might be the D (5 bases). Looked up from germline, CDR1 is MNHNY and CDR2 is SVGAGI (reference sequence). The CDR3 length is 14 residues. Trimming cost V 2 bases and J 8 bases, with 13 bases left between them. The CDR3 sequence: CASSYLGEADEQFF. CDR3 nucleotide sequence: TGTGCCAGCAGTTACCTCGGGGAAGCTGATGAGCAGTTCTTC.

The chain combines TRBV2 with TRBJ1-5, with D possibly matching TRBD1 (6 bases). CDR1 is SNHLY, CDR2 FYNNEI, per germline. The CDR3 consists of 15 residues. The V end lost 6 bases, the J end lost 6 bases, and 18 bases lay between the germline ends. CDR3 sequence: CASRPRVRGGQPQHF. The CDR3, as DNA: TGTGCCAGCAGGCCGCGAGTTAGGGGGGGTCAGCCCCAGCATTTT.

This clone was seen a single time. The chain combines TRBV5-1 with TRBJ2-2, with TRBD1 matching 7 bases. Trimming took 0 bases from V and 4 from J; bases not matched to a gene: 3. Germline V gives CDR1 SGHRS, CDR2 YFSETQ. This CDR3 spans 15 amino acids. CDR3 protein: CASSLGGGGTGELFF. As DNA, the CDR3 is TGCGCCAGCAGCTTGGGAGGGGGCGGCACCGGGGAGCTGTTTTTT.

This chain joins TRBV7-6 and TRBJ1-4; D remains ambiguous. Germline V CDR1 and CDR2: SGHVS, FNYEAQ. The V end lost 3 bases, the J end lost 5 bases, and 13 bases lay between the germline ends. The CDR3 is 15 residues long. The CDR3 reads CASSFSGALNEKLFF. The CDR3 nucleotides read TGTGCCAGCAGCTTCTCAGGTGCCCTGAATGAAAAACTGTTTTTT.

J is TRBJ2-6 and V is TRBV9; 9 nucleotides match TRBD1. The V segment lost 3 bases and the J segment 0 bases; nucleotides outside the gene matches: 7. This CDR3 has 18 amino acids. The germline V gene has CDR1 SGDLS and CDR2 YYNGEE. The CDR3 DNA reads as TGTGCCAGCAGCGAGGGAGGGACAGGGAACTCTGGGGCCAACGTCCTGACTTTC. This gives the protein CASSEGGTGNSGANVLTF.

The rearrangement links TRBV6-5 to TRBJ1-5; D perhaps matches TRBD1 (5 bases). There are 16 residues in the CDR3. V lost 2 bases, J lost 1 base, and 12 bases lay in between. Germline CDR1 MNHEY, CDR2 SVGAGI. The CDR3 spells CASSYPRGRSNQPQHF. CDR3 nucleotides: TGTGCCAGCAGTTACCCCCGGGGGAGAAGCAATCAGCCCCAGCATTTT.

The chain joins TRBV7-2 to TRBJ2-5, with D tentatively TRBD2 (6 bases). Germline CDR1 SGHTA, CDR2 FQGNSA. The CDR3 runs 13 residues. V was pared by 7 bases and J by 4 bases, with 13 bases between. CDR3 DNA: TGTGCCAGCACCGGACTATATAGAGAGACCCAGTACTTC. Amino acids: CASTGLYRETQYF.

The count of this clone is one. The chain has TRBV6-4 and TRBJ2-1; a possible D gene is TRBD2 (5 bases). The V gene's germline CDR1 is MRHNA and CDR2 SNTAGT. This CDR3 contains 13 residues. V lost 2 bases and J lost 4, with 6 bases in between. The CDR3 is CASSDGRYNEQFF. The DNA for the CDR3 is TGTGCCAGCAGTGACGGGAGATACAATGAGCAGTTCTTC.

J is TRBJ2-1 and V is TRBV29-1; 8 bases are a match to TRBD2. CDR1 and CDR2 from the germline V gene are SQVTM and ANQGSEA. J gave up 6 bases and V 4 bases, and 11 bases lay outside the gene matches. The CDR3 is 15 residues long. CDR3 region: CSVGLGLAASNEQFF. The CDR3 DNA reads as TGCAGCGTTGGGCTAGGACTAGCCGCCAGCAATGAGCAGTTCTTC.

V and J are TRBV7-2 and TRBJ2-7; D not certain. The V gene lost 4 bases and the J gene lost 2 bases, with 18 bases spanning the gap. CDR1 and CDR2 from the germline V gene are SGHTA and FQGNSA. This CDR3 is built from 16 residues. CDR3: CASSSSMTAAAYEQYF. Written as DNA, the CDR3 is TGTGCCAGCAGCTCCTCCATGACCGCCGCGGCCTACGAGCAGTACTTC.

The CDR3: CAWRGHLNEKLFF. The CDR3 DNA reads as TGTGCCTGGAGAGGACACCTTAATGAAAAACTGTTTTTT. The chain uses TRBV30 and TRBJ1-4; D possibly corresponds to TRBD1 (5 bases). Trimming stripped 3 bases from V and 4 bases from J, with 9 bases between. The CDR3 runs 13 residues. Per the germline V gene, CDR1 is GTSNPN and CDR2 is SVGIG (reference sequence).

The V gene is TRBV2, the J gene TRBJ2-7, with 9 bases lining up with TRBD1. The germline CDR1 and CDR2 sequences are SNHLY and FYNNEI. The CDR3 loop spans 12 amino acids. The V and J ends lost 6 bases and 5 bases, in that order; junction bases with no gene match: 2. The CDR3 DNA follows: TGTGCCAGCAGACAGGGGGCCCACGAGCAGTACTTC. Amino acid sequence: CASRQGAHEQYF.

The rearrangement links TRBV3-1 (or the pseudogene TRBV3-2) to TRBJ2-5; possibly TRBD2 for D (7 bases). Trimming left V 4 bases short and J 1 base short, with 16 bases between. This CDR3 has 16 residues. The V gene's germline CDR1 is LGHDT and CDR2 YNNKEL (reference sequence). CDR3 residues: CASSRGGRGLQETQYF. The CDR3, as DNA: TGTGCCAGCAGCCGAGGGGGGCGGGGGCTCCAAGAGACCCAGTACTTC.

V usage is TRBV5-6 and J usage is TRBJ1-2, with D perhaps TRBD1 (6 bases). V was shortened by 1 base and J by 7 bases, with 11 bases between the two germline ends. The CDR3 has 13 residues. Germline CDR1 reads SGHDT; CDR2 reads YYEEEE. The CDR3 spells CASSLITGLGYTF. Here the CDR3 DNA reads TGTGCCAGCAGCTTGATTACAGGGCTTGGCTACACCTTC.

V is TRBV6-6 and J is TRBJ2-5; 10 nucleotides align to TRBD2. Germline trimming cut 2 bases from V and 3 bases from J; bases unmatched to any gene: 3. This CDR3 is 15 amino acids long. CDR1 MNHNY and CDR2 SVGAGI come from the germline V gene (reference sequence). The CDR3 loop is CASSYPSGGKETQYF. CDR3 in DNA: TGTGCCAGCAGTTACCCTAGCGGGGGTAAAGAGACCCAGTACTTC.

This clone was seen only once. The genes are TRBV7-8 and TRBJ2-6; TRBD1 might be the D (6 bases). The CDR3 is 18 residues long. Trimming left V 0 bases short and J 0 bases short, with 12 bases between. CDR1 and CDR2 (germline): SGHVS, FQNEAQ. This chain's CDR3 is CASSLADRIYSGANVLTF. Written as DNA, the CDR3 is TGTGCCAGCAGCTTAGCAGACAGGATCTACTCTGGGGCCAACGTCCTGACTTTC.

The chain has TRBV5-1 and TRBJ1-5; 7 nucleotides line up with TRBD1. Looked up from germline, CDR1 is SGHRS and CDR2 is YFSETQ. This CDR3 region has 13 residues. With V trimmed by 2 bases and J by 5 bases, 1 base remained unmatched. The CDR3 region is CASSFTGDQPQHF. Here the CDR3 DNA reads TGCGCCAGCAGCTTCACAGGGGATCAGCCCCAGCATTTT.

This clone was seen just once. The chain has TRBV3-1 (or the pseudogene TRBV3-2) and TRBJ2-1; 14 bases match TRBD2. Germline V gene lookup returns CDR1 LGHDT and CDR2 YNNKEL (reference sequence). The length of the CDR3 is 16 residues. The ends lost 3 bases at V and 8 bases at J; junction bases unmatched: 6. The CDR3 protein is CASSHGTSGGRDEQFF. CDR3 coding DNA: TGTGCCAGCAGCCATGGGACTAGCGGGGGACGGGATGAGCAGTTCTTC.

This chain uses TRBV6-5 with TRBJ1-5, with D unclear. V lost 7 bases to trimming and J lost 8 bases, with 21 bases between them. This CDR3 has 15 residues. The V gene's germline CDR1 is MNHEY and CDR2 SVGAGI. This CDR3 reads CASTQAGRVFKPQHF. The CDR3, as DNA: TGTGCCAGCACCCAAGCGGGTAGAGTATTTAAGCCCCAGCATTTT.